Each of the 20 T cell receptor beta chains below was sequenced from the same sample in a study of blood T cell repertoires in COVID-19 (TCRdb year 2020). The protocol used for the library was the immunoSEQ multiplex PCR assay. The table was pulled from immuneACCESS by TCRdb, which kept in-frame rearrangements only. Such tables lose some clones; where checked, under half of the loss comes from unresolved V genes, and the rest has no known cause. The sample profile shows roughly 400,000 clones; around 87% of them were found once. The top ten clonotypes cover 2.3% of the sample. Sequencing was carried out using peripheral blood. The receptors were sampled from a woman aged 55-70 years with COVID-19, enrolled during active disease.

The V call is TRBV27, the J call TRBJ1-1, with 10 bases that match TRBD1. Trimming removed 2 bases from V and 3 bases from J; junction bases left unmatched: 12. Germline V lookup: CDR1 MNHEY, CDR2 SMNVEV (reference sequence). The CDR3 is 18 amino acids. CDR3 in amino acids: CASSLILPGQGLDTEAFF. The DNA for the CDR3 is TGTGCCAGCAGTTTAATCCTACCGGGACAGGGGCTGGACACTGAAGCTTTCTTT.

V usage is TRBV6-5 and J usage is TRBJ1-4; 9 positions match TRBD1. The CDR3 spans 14 residues. Germline V gene data show CDR1 as MNHEY and CDR2 as SVGAGI. The J segment lost 7 bases and the V segment lost 6 bases, leaving 6 bases of the junction unmatched. The CDR3 region has the DNA TGTGCCAGCAGAGAGGGACAGGGTCCTGAAAAACTGTTTTTT. Residues: CASREGQGPEKLFF.

This chain joins TRBV12-2 and TRBJ2-7; no DNA check was done on the table's D call, TRBD1. TRBV12-2 is deemed a pseudogene. There are 17 residues in the CDR3. The CDR3 protein is CASRLVPGQGSTYEQYF. The CDR3 region has the DNA TGTGCAAGTCGCTTAGTGCCGGGACAGGGGTCAACCTACGAGCAGTACTTC.

The V and J genes are TRBV27 and TRBJ1-1; D might be TRBD1 (6 bases). CDR3 size: 14 residues. With 6 bases removed from V and 1 base from J, the gap between germline ends came to 12 bases. Germline V gives CDR1 MNHEY, CDR2 SMNVEV (reference sequence). The CDR3 nucleotides read TGTGCCAGCAGCCCGGGGGGCTGGAACACTGAAGCTTTCTTT. Encoded protein: CASSPGGWNTEAFF.

This clone was seen a handful of times. J is TRBJ2-1 and V is TRBV18; D is possibly TRBD1 (7 bases). Trimming shortened V by 5 bases and J by 8 bases, and 13 bases separated the two germline ends. CDR3 length: 13 residues. Germline V lookup: CDR1 KGHSH, CDR2 LQKENI. The CDR3 here is CASSSIRGDEQFF. The DNA for the CDR3 is TGTGCCAGCTCATCAATCAGGGGGGATGAGCAGTTCTTC.

This chain connects TRBV27 to TRBJ1-2, with 10 bases lining up with TRBD1. Trimming cost V 5 bases and J 2 bases; bases outside gene matches: 11. CDR3 length: 17 amino acids. CDR1 is MNHEY, CDR2 SMNVEV, per germline (reference sequence). The CDR3 loop reads CASSPYMGQGSNYGYTF. As DNA, the CDR3 is TGTGCCAGCAGTCCTTATATGGGACAGGGGTCGAACTATGGCTACACCTTC.

DNA for the CDR3: TGTGCCAGCAGCTTTCAGTCTTATAGCAATCAGCCCCAGCATTTT. This encodes CASSFQSYSNQPQHF. V usage is TRBV5-8 and J usage is TRBJ1-5; no reliable D call. Germline CDR1 is SGHTS and CDR2 is YDEGEE. This CDR3 is 15 amino acids long. The V gene lost 2 bases and the J gene lost 0 bases, with 9 bases spanning the gap.

The genes are TRBV2 and TRBJ1-1; 12 bases fit TRBD1. The length of the CDR3 is 16 residues. Germline V CDR1 and CDR2: SNHLY, FYNNEI. J was trimmed by 1 base and V by 3 bases; bases with no gene match: 3. CDR3 in DNA: TGTGCCAGCAGTGACGGGACAGGGGGCTGGAACACTGAAGCTTTCTTT. This gives the protein CASSDGTGGWNTEAFF.

This clone was observed a handful of times. V gene TRBV7-6 combines with J gene TRBJ2-3; no clear D. CDR3 length equals 13 residues. Germline values: CDR1 SGHVS, CDR2 FNYEAQ. V was shortened by 2 bases and J by 3 bases, with 6 bases between the two germline ends. CDR3 DNA: TGTGCCAGCAGCTTAATACGGACAGATACGCAGTATTTT. Amino acids: CASSLIRTDTQYF.

This sequence joins TRBV10-1 and TRBJ1-4, with 8 bases identical to TRBD1. The CDR3 runs to 17 residues. The junction had 7 bases not matched to a gene; V was cut back by 3 bases and J by 1 base. CDR1 and CDR2 (germline): WNHNN, SYGVQD (reference sequence). CDR3 region: CASSERQGAGTNEKLFF. The CDR3 DNA is TGCGCCAGCAGTGAAAGGCAGGGGGCGGGAACTAATGAAAAACTGTTTTTT.

The chain has TRBV6-5 and TRBJ2-7, with D possibly being TRBD2 (6 bases). V lost 8 bases to trimming and J lost 2 bases, with 13 bases between them. The CDR3 length is 13 residues. Germline CDR1 is MNHEY and CDR2 is SVGAGI. This chain's CDR3 is CASAPGVPYEQYF. CDR3 nucleotides: TGTGCCAGCGCCCCGGGGGTCCCCTACGAGCAGTACTTC.

DNA of the CDR3: TGTGCCAGCAGCTTAGCCTTGGGACTCTATGGCTACACCTTC. It specifies CASSLALGLYGYTF. The rearrangement joins TRBV7-8 to TRBJ1-2, with D possibly matching TRBD1 (5 bases). Between the trimmed V and J ends, which lost 0 bases and 4 bases, there was a span of 9 bases. This CDR3 comprises 14 residues. From germline, CDR1 is SGHVS and CDR2 FQNEAQ.

The chain carries TRBV7-3 and TRBJ2-3; D possibly corresponds to TRBD1 (5 bases). The V gene's germline CDR1 is SGHTA and CDR2 FQGTGA. The CDR3 runs to 15 residues. Trimming pared 2 bases from V and 4 bases from J, leaving 13 bases between. CDR3 amino acids: CASSLLGELSDTQYF. CDR3 bases: TGTGCCAGCAGCTTACTAGGGGAACTATCAGATACGCAGTATTTT.

The chain employs TRBV13 and TRBJ2-2; possible D gene TRBD2, 6 bases. This CDR3 has 17 residues. Trimming removed 5 bases at V and 3 bases at J, with 19 bases between. Germline lookup yields CDR1 PRHDT and CDR2 FYEKMQ (reference sequence). CDR3 loop: CASSRRRGGLDTGELFF. The CDR3 DNA is TGTGCCAGCAGCCGCCGGCGTGGGGGGTTAGACACCGGGGAGCTGTTTTTT.

The chain recombines TRBV15 with TRBJ1-2; 11 nucleotides line up with TRBD1. In germline, CDR1 is LNHNV, CDR2 YYDKDF (reference sequence). The CDR3 runs 17 residues. V shed 1 base and J 2 bases; nucleotides not matched to a gene: 6. This CDR3 is CATSRAGTGGPNYGYTF. Written as DNA, the CDR3 is TGTGCCACCAGCAGAGCCGGGACAGGGGGACCGAACTATGGCTACACCTTC.

The gene calls are TRBV7-9 and TRBJ1-4; 7 bases are a match to TRBD1. With V trimmed by 5 bases and J by 1 base, 4 bases remained unmatched. The germline V gene encodes CDR1 SEHNR and CDR2 FQNEAQ (reference sequence). The CDR3 sequence is 15 residues long. CDR3 protein: CASSPYRGTNEKLFF. CDR3 DNA sequence: TGTGCCAGCAGCCCTTACAGGGGAACTAATGAAAAACTGTTTTTT.

The CDR3 sequence: CASSQGGVPSKLFF. In DNA, the CDR3 is TGTGCCAGCAGCCAAGGAGGAGTTCCGTCAAAACTGTTTTTT. The chain employs TRBV14 and TRBJ1-4; D unresolved. CDR1 and CDR2 from the germline V gene are SGHDN and FVKESK. V lost 1 base, J lost 10 bases, and 13 bases lay in between. CDR3 size: 14 residues. The full variable domain, with the rest looked up from reference TRBV14 and TRBJ1-4, is EAGVTQFPSHSVIEKGQTVTLRCDPISGHDNLYWYRRVMGKEIKFLLHFVKESKQDESGMPNNRFLAERTGGTYSTLKVQPAELEDSGVYFCASSQGGVPSKLFFGSGTQLSVL.

This clone appeared once. The sample carries other DNA sequences with the same CDR3. The chain employs TRBV29-1 and TRBJ1-1; 7 bases fit TRBD1. V was pared by 4 bases and J by 1 base, with 0 bases of the junction left unmatched. From germline, CDR1 is SQVTM and CDR2 ANQGSEA. The CDR3 extends over 12 amino acids. The CDR3 DNA reads TGCAGCGTTGGGACAGGGAACACTGAAGCTTTCTTT. It specifies CSVGTGNTEAFF.

The CDR3 DNA is TGTGCCAGCAGCTTGGCCCTTAGGGGATCGAACTATGGCTACACCTTC. Residues: CASSLALRGSNYGYTF. The chain employs TRBV5-8 and TRBJ1-2, with D possibly being TRBD1 (5 bases). This CDR3 has 16 amino acids. Germline lookup yields CDR1 SGHTS and CDR2 YDEGEE. Trimming cost V 0 bases and J 2 bases, with 14 bases left between them.

The chain employs TRBV14 and TRBJ2-3; 9 positions match TRBD1. V lost 4 bases, J lost 6 bases, and 11 bases stayed unmatched. The CDR3 covers 16 residues. Germline V lookup: CDR1 SGHDN, CDR2 FVKESK. The CDR3 nucleotides read TGTGCCAGCAGCCCGCCGGGACAGGGAGTTAGGGATACGCAGTATTTT. This translates into CASSPPGQGVRDTQYF.